This passage covers 24 T cell receptor beta chains from one sample sequenced in a study of identical twins. Each CDR3 protein is one row after TCRdb ran MiXCR on the 5' RACE reads. The top ten hold 0.91% of the sample, which has roughly 500,000 distinct CDR3 sequences, roughly a fifth seen once. A further study also used this sample, focusing on T cells expressing NK-cell markers.

The sample consisted of CD4+ T cells sorted from blood. The receptors derive from a woman aged 18-30 years in good health.

This clonotype was counted many times. The gene calls are TRBV12-3 or TRBV12-4 and TRBJ1-6; D is possibly TRBD1 (6 bases). Between the trimmed V and J ends, which lost 6 bases and 5 bases, there was a span of 8 bases. This CDR3 comprises 13 residues. The DNA for the CDR3 is TGTGCCAGCAGGAGGACAGATAATTCACCCCTCCACTTT. It codes for CASRRTDNSPLHF.

This clonotype was seen a handful of times. The chain couples TRBV6-2 or TRBV6-3 to TRBJ2-1, with 10 bases fitting TRBD2. The CDR3 spans 16 residues. V was pared by 5 bases and J by 4 bases, with 8 bases of the junction left unmatched. The germline V gene encodes CDR1 MNHEY and CDR2 SVGEGT. CDR3 nucleotide sequence: TGTGCCAGCAGTCGTGTAGCGGGAGGTTTTTACAATGAGCAGTTCTTC. It translates to CASSRVAGGFYNEQFF.

The chain recombines TRBV20-1 with TRBJ1-1; weak D call: TRBD1 (6 bases). Germline V CDR1 and CDR2: DFQATT, SNEGSKA (reference sequence). The ends were cut back, 5 bases at V and 3 bases at J, with 19 bases in the middle. The CDR3 sequence is 15 residues long. The CDR3 DNA reads TGCAGTGCTCGGCGGGACACTTTCTGGGACACTGAAGCTTTCTTT. It codes for CSARRDTFWDTEAFF.

In its sample, this clonotype was seen a few times. This chain joins TRBV5-4 and TRBJ2-7; D may correspond to TRBD1 or TRBD2 (5 bases each). V lost 2 bases and J 2 bases, leaving 11 bases between the germline ends. The CDR3 is 14 amino acids. Germline loops: CDR1 SGHNT, CDR2 YYREEE (reference sequence). For the CDR3, the DNA is TGTGCCAGCAGCTTTAGGGGACGTGCCTACGAGCAGTACTTC. As protein: CASSFRGRAYEQYF.

The rearrangement links TRBV20-1 to TRBJ2-7; TRBD2 matches at 10 bases. Germline CDR1 is DFQATT and CDR2 is SNEGSKA (reference sequence). The CDR3 sequence is 16 residues long. V shed 3 bases and J 7 bases; nucleotides not matched to a gene: 15. CDR3 amino acids: CSASSGRSPSSGEQYF. CDR3 bases: TGCAGTGCTAGTAGCGGGAGGAGTCCCTCCTCTGGGGAGCAGTACTTC.

The chain is built from TRBV20-1 and TRBJ2-1, with 7 bases lining up with TRBD2. V trimming: 5 bases; J trimming: 0 bases; junction bases outside the gene matches: 13. The CDR3 loop spans 17 amino acids. Germline V lookup: CDR1 DFQATT, CDR2 SNEGSKA (reference sequence). The CDR3 here is CSAPSAASGSSYNEQFF. In DNA form, the CDR3 reads TGCAGTGCTCCCTCGGCGGCTAGCGGAAGCTCCTACAATGAGCAGTTCTTC.

This clonotype was seen a few times. The chain couples TRBV5-1 to TRBJ2-1, with 9 bases matching TRBD1. This CDR3 has 14 residues. With 3 bases clipped from V and 7 bases from J, the junction kept 5 bases outside the gene matches. Per the germline V gene, CDR1 is SGHRS and CDR2 is YFSETQ. Here the CDR3 reads CASSSGQGGNEQFF. The CDR3 DNA is TGCGCCAGCAGCTCGGGACAGGGTGGAAATGAGCAGTTCTTC.

This clonotype was observed once. The chain combines TRBV7-8 with TRBJ2-1; TRBD2 aligns across 8 bases. This CDR3 has 18 amino acids. V gave up 5 bases and J gave up 1 base; unmatched junction bases: 13. Germline CDR1 reads SGHVS; CDR2 reads FQNEAQ. This CDR3 reads CASSRRGGGIWSYNEQFF. The CDR3 DNA is TGTGCCAGCAGCCGCCGCGGCGGGGGGATTTGGTCCTACAATGAGCAGTTCTTC.

The chain couples TRBV20-1 to TRBJ2-7, with a possible D match to TRBD1 (5 bases). Per germline, CDR1 DFQATT and CDR2 SNEGSKA (reference sequence). CDR3 size: 14 residues. V was pared by 1 base and J by 4 bases, with 14 bases between. CDR3 residues: CSARVVARAYEQYF. Written as DNA, the CDR3 is TGCAGTGCTAGAGTGGTGGCCAGGGCATACGAGCAGTACTTC.

The rearrangement links TRBV20-1 to TRBJ2-1; 7 nucleotides line up with TRBD1. Losses at the gene ends were 5 bases for V and 2 bases for J; bases not matched to a gene: 6. In germline, CDR1 is DFQATT, CDR2 SNEGSKA (reference sequence). The CDR3 consists of 14 residues. The CDR3: CSAYRDRTYNEQFF. The CDR3 region has the DNA TGCAGTGCTTACCGGGACAGAACCTACAATGAGCAGTTCTTC.

In this sample, this clonotype turned up a few times. The rearrangement joins TRBV20-1 to TRBJ2-3; TRBD2 agrees at 8 bases. The V gene end was trimmed by 1 base and the J gene end by 5 bases; junction bases not matched to a gene: 11. Per germline, CDR1 DFQATT and CDR2 SNEGSKA (reference sequence). This CDR3 is built from 16 residues. The CDR3 spells CSARVFGRGAKDTQYF. In nucleotides, the CDR3 is TGCAGTGCTAGAGTATTCGGGCGGGGGGCCAAAGATACGCAGTATTTT.

This clonotype was seen only a few times. CDR3 in amino acids: CASSLAWDRGDEQFF. For the CDR3, the DNA is TGCGCCAGCAGCTTGGCCTGGGACAGGGGCGATGAGCAGTTCTTC. This sequence joins TRBV5-1 and TRBJ2-1, with TRBD1 matching over 10 bases. Germline assignment: CDR1 SGHRS and CDR2 YFSETQ. V lost 0 bases to trimming and J lost 8 bases; unmatched junction nucleotides: 5. This CDR3 region has 15 residues.

This clonotype was observed a few times. V gene TRBV7-9 combines with J gene TRBJ1-4, with unresolved D. CDR3 length equals 12 residues. V was shortened by 1 base and J by 7 bases, with 4 bases between the two germline ends. The germline gives CDR1 SEHNR, CDR2 FQNEAQ (reference sequence). CDR3 nucleotide sequence: TGTGCCAGCAGCTTAGGTATTGAAAAACTGTTTTTT. Its translation: CASSLGIEKLFF.

J is TRBJ2-3 and V is TRBV7-8, with D hard to call. CDR3 length equals 15 residues. CDR1 is SGHVS and CDR2 is FQNEAQ in the germline V gene. The germline V and J ends were trimmed by 2 bases and 2 bases, with 11 bases remaining between them. CDR3 sequence reads: CASSLFFASTDTQYF. DNA for the CDR3: TGTGCCAGCAGCTTATTTTTCGCATCCACAGATACGCAGTATTTT.

This clonotype occurred many times. The rearrangement links TRBV6-5 to TRBJ2-7; D is undetermined. Germline V gene sequence: CDR1 MNHEY, CDR2 SVGAGI. The CDR3 loop spans 16 amino acids. The germline V and J ends were trimmed by 8 bases and 0 bases, with 20 bases remaining between them. CDR3 DNA sequence: TGTGCCAGCTCTTACGGCGAAAGGGCTCCCTCCTACGAGCAGTACTTC. It yields the protein CASSYGERAPSYEQYF.

The rearrangement links TRBV12-3 or TRBV12-4 to TRBJ1-6; 7 bases agree with TRBD1. The CDR3 runs 14 residues. Trimming removed 10 bases from V and 7 bases from J; junction bases left unmatched: 10. CDR3 residues: CATQGQFQNSPLHF. As DNA, the CDR3 is TGTGCCACCCAGGGACAGTTCCAAAATTCACCCCTCCACTTT.

The V and J genes are TRBV6-2 or TRBV6-3 and TRBJ2-1; 7 bases match TRBD1. V trimming: 6 bases; J trimming: 5 bases; junction bases outside the gene matches: 4. The germline gives CDR1 MNHEY, CDR2 SVGEGT. The CDR3 sequence is 13 residues long. CDR3 protein: CASRHGTDNEQFF. CDR3 in DNA: TGTGCCAGCAGACACGGGACAGACAATGAGCAGTTCTTC.

This clonotype was found a few times. The rearrangement joins TRBV5-1 to TRBJ1-2; no clear D. CDR3 size: 13 residues. CDR1 SGHRS and CDR2 YFSETQ come from the germline V gene. With 0 bases removed from V and 8 bases from J, the gap between germline ends came to 11 bases. CDR3 residues: CASSLASKGGYTF. The CDR3 bases are TGCGCCAGCAGCTTGGCTTCAAAGGGAGGCTACACCTTC.

The chain combines TRBV29-1 with TRBJ1-1; D might be TRBD1 (6 bases). The CDR3 spans 10 residues. CDR1 is SQVTM, CDR2 ANQGSEA, per germline. Trimming cost V 4 bases and J 11 bases, with 11 bases left between them. The CDR3 here is CSVGGGRAFF. As DNA, the CDR3 is TGCAGCGTTGGAGGGGGGAGGGCTTTCTTT.

The CDR3 region is CASSQTALEEQYF. The DNA of the CDR3 is TGTGCCAGCAGCCAGACGGCCTTGGAAGAGCAGTACTTC. The V gene is TRBV3-1, the J gene TRBJ2-7; D ambiguous. The CDR3 covers 13 residues. V lost 3 bases, J lost 7 bases, and 13 bases lay in between. Germline V gives CDR1 LGHDT, CDR2 YNNKEL (reference sequence).

The rearrangement links TRBV20-1 to TRBJ2-3, with D possibly being TRBD1 or TRBD2 (5 bases each). From germline, CDR1 is DFQATT and CDR2 SNEGSKA (reference sequence). V lost 3 bases and J lost 0, with 10 bases in between. The CDR3 totals 14 residues. The CDR3 sequence: CSASGAGSTDTQYF. CDR3 coding DNA: TGCAGTGCTAGTGGGGCGGGTAGCACAGATACGCAGTATTTT.

This clonotype occurred a few times. The chain combines TRBV6-6 with TRBJ1-2, with no clear D. Germline-derived CDR1 and CDR2 are MNHNY and SVGAGI (reference sequence). This CDR3 spans 11 amino acids. V was shortened by 8 bases and J by 8 bases, with 12 bases between the two germline ends. CDR3 protein: CASEIPGGYTF. In DNA, the CDR3 is TGTGCCAGCGAAATCCCCGGGGGCTACACCTTC.

This clonotype showed up just a few times. The chain uses TRBV20-1 and TRBJ1-2; D call uncertain. CDR3 length: 14 residues. CDR1 and CDR2 (germline): DFQATT, SNEGSKA (reference sequence). Trimming cost V 6 bases and J 2 bases, with 16 bases left between them. CDR3 region: CSAIRLEENYGYTF. CDR3 nucleotide sequence: TGCAGTGCCATCCGCCTTGAGGAAAACTATGGCTACACCTTC.

This CDR3 reads CASSYSIMVNTEAFF. The CDR3 bases are TGTGCCAGCAGTTACTCGATTATGGTGAACACTGAAGCTTTCTTT. V and J are TRBV6-5 and TRBJ1-1; D unclear. Looked up from germline, CDR1 is MNHEY and CDR2 is SVGAGI. V was clipped by 0 bases and J by 0 bases, with 8 bases between them. CDR3 length equals 15 residues.